The 8 T cell receptor beta chains below all came from one sample that was sequenced in a study of shared clonotypes between healthy human individuals. TCRdb's table, derived via immunoSEQ multiplex PCR, lists solely in-frame clones and lacks some. The sample lists 2 million to 2.5 million clones, 85% to 95% seen once, with around 0.4% in the top ten. The sequencing input was naive CD4+ T cells from PBMCs. Subset of the sample: CD45RA+ positively selected. The receptor source for this set is a man in his late teens or twenties in good health. Some clones in this sample may be carry-over from other donors' samples.

Concerning this clone: Other nucleotide sequences from this sample produce the same CDR3. CDR3 sequence reads: CASSLVSGNNEQFF. DNA for the CDR3: TGCGCCAGCAGCTTGGTAAGCGGGAACAATGAGCAGTTCTTC. V gene TRBV5-1 combines with J gene TRBJ2-1; 7 nucleotides match TRBD2. This CDR3 is built from 14 residues. CDR1 SGHRS and CDR2 YFSETQ come from the germline V gene. V was pared by 0 bases and J by 5 bases, with 2 bases of the junction left unmatched.

This chain connects TRBV7-2 to TRBJ1-2, with 7 bases lining up with TRBD1. With V trimmed by 0 bases and J by 6 bases, 13 bases remained unmatched. Germline V CDR1 and CDR2: SGHTA, FQGNSA. The CDR3 contains 17 residues. The CDR3 loop is CASSLATRRTGEHGYTF. Here the CDR3 DNA reads TGTGCCAGCAGCTTAGCGACCCGAAGAACAGGGGAGCATGGCTACACCTTC.

The chain couples TRBV28 to TRBJ2-7, with D maybe TRBD1 (5 bases). The germline CDR1 and CDR2 sequences are MDHEN and SYDVKM. V was trimmed by 3 bases and J by 3 bases, leaving 9 bases between them. The CDR3 loop spans 13 amino acids. CDR3 sequence (DNA): TGTGCCAGCAGTTTGGACAAACTCTACGAGCAGTACTTC. Its protein is CASSLDKLYEQYF.

The chain recombines TRBV7-9 with TRBJ2-1; 11 bases are shared with TRBD2. The CDR3 consists of 17 residues. Germline CDR1 is SEHNR and CDR2 is FQNEAQ (reference sequence). J gave up 8 bases and V 1 base, and 10 bases lay outside the gene matches. The CDR3, as DNA: TGTGCCAGCAGCTTAGGAAATCGGACTAGCGGGTTTGATGAGCAGTTCTTC. This gives the protein CASSLGNRTSGFDEQFF.

J is TRBJ1-1 and V is TRBV7-2; D gene ambiguous. The germline CDR1 and CDR2 sequences are SGHTA and FQGNSA. The CDR3 length is 15 residues. Trimming removed 5 bases from V and 4 bases from J, with 17 bases in between. This CDR3 is CASSPRRFGTTEAFF. In nucleotides, the CDR3 is TGTGCCAGCAGCCCACGACGCTTTGGTACCACTGAAGCTTTCTTT. Full variable domain (rest looked up from reference TRBV7-2 and TRBJ1-1): GAGVSQSPSNKVTEKGKDVELRCDPISGHTALYWYRQSLGQGLEFLIYFQGNSAPDKSGLPSDRFSAERTGGSVSTLTIQRTQQEDSAVYLCASSPRRFGTTEAFFGQGTRLTVV.

The chain couples TRBV14 to TRBJ2-3; D ambiguous. Trimming stripped 3 bases from V and 0 bases from J, with 16 bases between. The CDR3 is 17 residues long. The germline V gene encodes CDR1 SGHDN and CDR2 FVKESK. The CDR3 DNA reads as TGTGCCAGCAGCCACCTTACGGCCTACCTAAGCACAGATACGCAGTATTTT. Its protein is CASSHLTAYLSTDTQYF.

CDR3 nucleotide sequence: TGTGCCAGCAGTTACTCGACGGCAGTCAATGAAAAACTGTTTTTT. This translates into CASSYSTAVNEKLFF. The J gene is TRBJ1-4, the V gene TRBV6-5; no definite D call. Germline CDR1 MNHEY, CDR2 SVGAGI. The CDR3 runs 15 residues. The germline V and J ends were trimmed by 0 bases and 5 bases, with 10 bases remaining between them.

Concerning this clone itself: This CDR3 is also generated by other DNA sequences in the sample. The V call is TRBV9, the J call TRBJ2-5; 8 nucleotides agree with TRBD2. Germline CDR1 is SGDLS and CDR2 is YYNGEE. V shed 0 bases, J shed 2 bases, and the junction held 0 bases outside the gene matches. The CDR3 contains 14 residues. The CDR3 nucleotides read TGTGCCAGCAGCGTAGTAGCGGGACAAGAGACCCAGTACTTC. Translation gives CASSVVAGQETQYF.